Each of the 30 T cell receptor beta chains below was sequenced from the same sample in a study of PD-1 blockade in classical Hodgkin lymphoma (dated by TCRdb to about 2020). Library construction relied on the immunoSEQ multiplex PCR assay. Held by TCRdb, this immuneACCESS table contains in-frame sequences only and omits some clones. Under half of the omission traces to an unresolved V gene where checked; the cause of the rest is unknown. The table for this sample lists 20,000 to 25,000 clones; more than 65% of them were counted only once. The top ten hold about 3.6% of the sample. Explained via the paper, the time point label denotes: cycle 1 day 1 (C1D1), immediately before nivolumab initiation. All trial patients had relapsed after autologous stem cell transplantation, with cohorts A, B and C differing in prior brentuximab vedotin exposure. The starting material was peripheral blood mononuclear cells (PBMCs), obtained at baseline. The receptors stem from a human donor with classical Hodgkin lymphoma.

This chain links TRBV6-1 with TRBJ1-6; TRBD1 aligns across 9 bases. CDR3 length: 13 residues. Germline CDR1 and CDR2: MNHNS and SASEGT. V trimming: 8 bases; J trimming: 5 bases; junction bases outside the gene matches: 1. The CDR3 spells CASGDRDNSPLHF. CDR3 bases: TGTGCCAGCGGGGACAGGGATAATTCACCCCTCCACTTT.

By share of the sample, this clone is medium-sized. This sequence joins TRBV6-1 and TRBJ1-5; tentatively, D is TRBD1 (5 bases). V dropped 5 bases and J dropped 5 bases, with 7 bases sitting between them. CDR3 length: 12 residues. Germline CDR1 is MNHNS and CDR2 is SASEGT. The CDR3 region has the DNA TGTGCCAGCAGTTTGGGGGATCAGCCCCAGCATTTT. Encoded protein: CASSLGDQPQHF.

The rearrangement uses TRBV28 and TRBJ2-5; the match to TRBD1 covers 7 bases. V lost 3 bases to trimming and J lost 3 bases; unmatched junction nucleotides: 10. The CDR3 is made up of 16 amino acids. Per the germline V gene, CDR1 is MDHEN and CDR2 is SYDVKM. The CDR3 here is CASSLFAPDRKETQYF. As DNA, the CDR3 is TGTGCCAGCAGTTTGTTTGCCCCGGACAGGAAAGAGACCCAGTACTTC.

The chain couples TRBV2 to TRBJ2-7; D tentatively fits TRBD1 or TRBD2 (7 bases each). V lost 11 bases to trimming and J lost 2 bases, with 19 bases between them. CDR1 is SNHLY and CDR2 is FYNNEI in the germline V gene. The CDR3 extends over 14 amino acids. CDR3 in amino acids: CAFEGGQGAYEQYF. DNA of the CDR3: TGTGCCTTCGAGGGGGGGCAGGGGGCCTACGAGCAGTACTTC.

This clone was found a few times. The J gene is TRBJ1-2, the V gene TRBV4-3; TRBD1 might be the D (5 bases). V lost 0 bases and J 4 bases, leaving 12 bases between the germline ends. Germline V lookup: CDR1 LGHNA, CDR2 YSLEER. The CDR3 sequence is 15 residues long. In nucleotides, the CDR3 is TGCGCCAGCAGCCAAGATTGGCGGACAACCTATGGCTACACCTTC. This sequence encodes CASSQDWRTTYGYTF.

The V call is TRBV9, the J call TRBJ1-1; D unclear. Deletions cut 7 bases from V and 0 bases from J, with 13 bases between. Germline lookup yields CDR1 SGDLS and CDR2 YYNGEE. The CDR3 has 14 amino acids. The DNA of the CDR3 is TGTGCCAGCGATCAAGATTATATGAACACTGAAGCTTTCTTT. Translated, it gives CASDQDYMNTEAFF.

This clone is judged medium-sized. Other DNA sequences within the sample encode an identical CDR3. The CDR3 bases are TGTGCCAGCAGGCAGGGAGGGCAGCCCCAGCATTTT. Protein sequence: CASRQGGQPQHF. V gene TRBV6-6 combines with J gene TRBJ1-5; a weak D match, TRBD1 (5 bases). The CDR3 consists of 12 residues. Trimming shortened V by 6 bases and J by 7 bases, and 10 bases separated the two germline ends. Germline CDR1 is MNHNY and CDR2 is SVGAGI (reference sequence).

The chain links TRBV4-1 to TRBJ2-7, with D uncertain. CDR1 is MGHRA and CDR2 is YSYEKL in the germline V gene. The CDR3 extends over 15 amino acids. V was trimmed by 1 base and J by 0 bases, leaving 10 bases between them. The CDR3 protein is CASSQVPLLSYEQYF. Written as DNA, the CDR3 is TGCGCCAGCAGCCAAGTCCCGCTTCTCTCCTACGAGCAGTACTTC.

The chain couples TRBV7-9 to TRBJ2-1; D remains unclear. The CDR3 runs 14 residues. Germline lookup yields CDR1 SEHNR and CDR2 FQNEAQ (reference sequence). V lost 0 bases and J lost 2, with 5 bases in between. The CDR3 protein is CASSLALAYNEQFF. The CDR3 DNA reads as TGTGCCAGCAGCTTAGCGCTGGCCTACAATGAGCAGTTCTTC.

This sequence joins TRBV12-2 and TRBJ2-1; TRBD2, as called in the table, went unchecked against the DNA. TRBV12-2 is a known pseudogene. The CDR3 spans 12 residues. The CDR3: CASRLRGGGSFF. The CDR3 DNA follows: TGTGCAAGTCGCTTGAGGGGCGGGGGGTCCTTCTTC.

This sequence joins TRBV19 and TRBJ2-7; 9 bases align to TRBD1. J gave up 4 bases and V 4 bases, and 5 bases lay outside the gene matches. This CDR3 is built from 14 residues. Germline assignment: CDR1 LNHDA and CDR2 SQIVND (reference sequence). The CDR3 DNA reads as TGTGCCAGTAGTAGAGGGACAGGGAATTACGAGCAGTACTTC. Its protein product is CASSRGTGNYEQYF.

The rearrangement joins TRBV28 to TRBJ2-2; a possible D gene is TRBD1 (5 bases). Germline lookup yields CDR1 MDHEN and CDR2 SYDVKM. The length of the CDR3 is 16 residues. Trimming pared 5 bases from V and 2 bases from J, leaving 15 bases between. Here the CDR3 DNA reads TGTGCCAGCAGTACACAGGCGGCTATAAACACCGGGGAGCTGTTTTTT. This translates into CASSTQAAINTGELFF.

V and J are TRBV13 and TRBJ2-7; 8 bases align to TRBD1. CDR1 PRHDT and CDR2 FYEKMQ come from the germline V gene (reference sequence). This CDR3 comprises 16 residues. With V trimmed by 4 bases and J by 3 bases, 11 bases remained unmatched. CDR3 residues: CASSSRTGSVNYEQYF. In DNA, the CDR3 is TGTGCCAGCAGCTCGCGGACAGGGTCTGTTAACTACGAGCAGTACTTC.

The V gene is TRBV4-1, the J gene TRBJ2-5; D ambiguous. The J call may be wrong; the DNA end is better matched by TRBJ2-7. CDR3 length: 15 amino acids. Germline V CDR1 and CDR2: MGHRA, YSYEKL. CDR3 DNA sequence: TGCGCCAGCAGCCAAGATGGTGGCAACTCCTACGAGCAGTACTTC. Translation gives CASSQDGGNSYEQYF.

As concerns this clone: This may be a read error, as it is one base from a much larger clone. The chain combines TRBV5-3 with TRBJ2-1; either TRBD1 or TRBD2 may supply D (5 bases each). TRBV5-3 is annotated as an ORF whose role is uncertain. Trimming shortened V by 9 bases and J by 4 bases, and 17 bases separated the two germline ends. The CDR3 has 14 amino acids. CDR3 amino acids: CAKISRDLYNEQFF. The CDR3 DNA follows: TGTGCCAAAATATCGAGGGACCTTTACAATGAGCAGTTCTTC.

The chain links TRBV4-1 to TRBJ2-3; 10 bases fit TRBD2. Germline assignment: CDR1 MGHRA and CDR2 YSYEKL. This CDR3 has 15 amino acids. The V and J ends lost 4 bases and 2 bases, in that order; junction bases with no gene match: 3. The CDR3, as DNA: TGCGCCAGCAGCCTACTAGCGGGGCTCACAGATACGCAGTATTTT. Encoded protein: CASSLLAGLTDTQYF.

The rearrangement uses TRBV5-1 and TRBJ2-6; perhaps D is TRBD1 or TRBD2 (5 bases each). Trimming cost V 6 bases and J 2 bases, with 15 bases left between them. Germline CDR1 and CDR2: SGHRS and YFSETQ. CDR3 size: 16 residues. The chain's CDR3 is CASIAVGTAGANVLTF. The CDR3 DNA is TGCGCCAGCATAGCTGTAGGGACGGCTGGGGCCAACGTCCTGACTTTC.

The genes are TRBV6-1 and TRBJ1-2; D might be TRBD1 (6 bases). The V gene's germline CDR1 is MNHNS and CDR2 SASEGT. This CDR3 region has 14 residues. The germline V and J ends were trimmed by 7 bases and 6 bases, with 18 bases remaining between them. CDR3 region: CASNPRGGANGYTF. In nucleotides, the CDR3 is TGTGCCAGCAACCCCAGAGGGGGGGCAAATGGCTACACCTTC.

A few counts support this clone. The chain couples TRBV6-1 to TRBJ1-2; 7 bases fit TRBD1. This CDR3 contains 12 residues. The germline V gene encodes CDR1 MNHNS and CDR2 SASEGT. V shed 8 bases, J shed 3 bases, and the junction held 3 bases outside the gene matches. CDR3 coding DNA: TGTGCCAGCCCGGGACAGTACTATGGCTACACCTTC. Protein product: CASPGQYYGYTF.

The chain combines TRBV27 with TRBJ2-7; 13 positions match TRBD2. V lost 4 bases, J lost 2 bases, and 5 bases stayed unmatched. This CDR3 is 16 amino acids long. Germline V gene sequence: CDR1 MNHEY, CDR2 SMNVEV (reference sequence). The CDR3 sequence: CASSSVGTSGTYEQYF. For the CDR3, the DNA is TGTGCCAGCAGTTCCGTCGGGACTAGCGGGACCTACGAGCAGTACTTC.

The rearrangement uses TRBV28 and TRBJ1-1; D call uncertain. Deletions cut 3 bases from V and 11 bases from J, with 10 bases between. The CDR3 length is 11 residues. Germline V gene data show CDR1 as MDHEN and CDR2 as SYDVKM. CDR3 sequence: CASSFEVLAFF. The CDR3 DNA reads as TGTGCCAGCAGTTTCGAGGTTTTGGCTTTCTTT. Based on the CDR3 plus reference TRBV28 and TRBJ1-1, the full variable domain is DVKVTQSSRYLVKRTGEKVFLECVQDMDHENMFWYRQDPGLGLRLIYFSYDVKMKEKGDIPEGYSVSREKKERFSLILESASTNQTSMYLCASSFEVLAFFGQGTRLTVV.

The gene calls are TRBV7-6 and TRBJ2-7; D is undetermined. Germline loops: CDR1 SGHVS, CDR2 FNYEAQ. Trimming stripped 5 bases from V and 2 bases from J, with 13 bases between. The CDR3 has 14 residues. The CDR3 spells CASSPEWTTYEQYF. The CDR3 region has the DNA TGTGCCAGCAGCCCTGAATGGACCACCTACGAGCAGTACTTC.

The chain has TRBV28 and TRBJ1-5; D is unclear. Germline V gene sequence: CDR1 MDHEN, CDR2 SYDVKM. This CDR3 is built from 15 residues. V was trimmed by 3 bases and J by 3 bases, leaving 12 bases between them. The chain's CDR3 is CASSLFVFSNQPQHF. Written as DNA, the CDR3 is TGTGCCAGCAGTTTGTTTGTCTTTTCCAATCAGCCCCAGCATTTT.

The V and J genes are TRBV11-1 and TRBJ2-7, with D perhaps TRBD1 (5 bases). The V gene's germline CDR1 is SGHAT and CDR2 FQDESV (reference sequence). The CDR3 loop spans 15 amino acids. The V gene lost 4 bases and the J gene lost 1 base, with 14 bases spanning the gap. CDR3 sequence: CASSSNQGYSYEQYF. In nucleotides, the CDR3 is TGTGCCAGCAGCTCTAACCAGGGATATTCCTACGAGCAGTACTTC.

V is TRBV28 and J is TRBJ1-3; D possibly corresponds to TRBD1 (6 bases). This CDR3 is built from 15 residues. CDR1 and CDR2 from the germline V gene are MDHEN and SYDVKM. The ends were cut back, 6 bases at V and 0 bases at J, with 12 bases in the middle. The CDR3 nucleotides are TGTGCCAGCAGATCGTGGACAGACTCTGGAAACACCATATATTTT. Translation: CASRSWTDSGNTIYF.

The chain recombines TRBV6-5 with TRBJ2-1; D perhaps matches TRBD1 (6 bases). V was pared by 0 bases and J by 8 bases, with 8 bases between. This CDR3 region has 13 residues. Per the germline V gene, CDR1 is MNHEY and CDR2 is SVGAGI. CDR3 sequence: CASSYSRGDEQFF. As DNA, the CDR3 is TGTGCCAGCAGTTACTCCAGGGGAGATGAGCAGTTCTTC.

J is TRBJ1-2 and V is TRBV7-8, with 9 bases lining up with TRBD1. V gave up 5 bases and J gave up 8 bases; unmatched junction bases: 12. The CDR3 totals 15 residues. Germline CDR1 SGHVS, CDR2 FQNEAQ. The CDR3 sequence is CASSPRLGQGRGYTF. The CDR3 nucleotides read TGTGCCAGCAGCCCCCGACTGGGACAGGGTCGGGGCTACACCTTC.

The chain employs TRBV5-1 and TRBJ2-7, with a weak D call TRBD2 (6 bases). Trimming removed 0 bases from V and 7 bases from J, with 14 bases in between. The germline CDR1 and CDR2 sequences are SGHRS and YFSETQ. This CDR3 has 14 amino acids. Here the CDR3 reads CASSLDFHGGEQYF. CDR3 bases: TGCGCCAGCAGCTTGGACTTCCACGGGGGAGAGCAGTACTTC.

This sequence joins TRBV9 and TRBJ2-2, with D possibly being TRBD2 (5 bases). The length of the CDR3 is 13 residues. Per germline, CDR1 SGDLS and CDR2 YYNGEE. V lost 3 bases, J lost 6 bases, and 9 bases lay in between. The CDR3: CASSGLRPGELFF. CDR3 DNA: TGTGCCAGCAGCGGACTAAGGCCCGGGGAGCTGTTTTTT.

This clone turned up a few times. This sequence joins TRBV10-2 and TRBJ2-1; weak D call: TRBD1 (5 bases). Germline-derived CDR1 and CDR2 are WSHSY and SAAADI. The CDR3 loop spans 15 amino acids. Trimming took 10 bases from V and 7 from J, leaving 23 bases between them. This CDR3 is CATWLRDRGENEQFF. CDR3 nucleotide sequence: TGCGCCACCTGGCTCCGAGATAGGGGTGAAAATGAGCAGTTCTTC.